What follows describes a single T cell receptor beta chain. The antigen is unknown. The entry originates in a study of radiotherapy plus CTLA-4 blockade in lung cancer. CTLA-4 blockade using ipilimumab, together with focal radiation, was received by patients with chemo-refractory metastatic non-small-cell lung cancer. Overall study results and limits: Dynamics of early blood T cell clones, together with interferon-beta, were reportedly the best predictors of response.

TCRdb's copy holds only in-frame clones and misses some; the assay was immunoSEQ multiplex PCR. The sample has about 87,000 clones; around 84% are singletons. This CDR3 is 10 amino acids long. Germline loops: CDR1 SQVTM, CDR2 ANQGSEA. Trimming removed 4 bases from V and 9 bases from J, with 7 bases in between. Here the sequenced sample was peripheral blood, taken from a patient treated with radiotherapy plus ipilimumab. This receptor was taken from a human donor with non-small cell lung cancer that progressed on radiotherapy plus ipilimumab. The V and J genes are TRBV29-1 and TRBJ2-1; tentative D call: TRBD1 (5 bases). CDR3 loop: CSVVRGEQFF. The CDR3 DNA is TGCAGCGTTGTAAGGGGTGAGCAGTTCTTC.